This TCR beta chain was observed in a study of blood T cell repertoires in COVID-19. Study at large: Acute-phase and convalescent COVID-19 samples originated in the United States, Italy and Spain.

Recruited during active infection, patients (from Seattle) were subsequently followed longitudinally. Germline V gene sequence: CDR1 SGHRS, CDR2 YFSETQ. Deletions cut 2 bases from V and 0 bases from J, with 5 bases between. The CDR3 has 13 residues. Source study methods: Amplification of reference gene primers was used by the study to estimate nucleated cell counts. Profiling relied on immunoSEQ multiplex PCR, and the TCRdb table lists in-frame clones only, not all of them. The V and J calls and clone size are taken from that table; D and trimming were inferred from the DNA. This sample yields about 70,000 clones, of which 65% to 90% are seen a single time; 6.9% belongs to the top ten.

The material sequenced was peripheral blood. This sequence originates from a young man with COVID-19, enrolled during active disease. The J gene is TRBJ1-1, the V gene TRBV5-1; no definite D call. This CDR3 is CASSFVVNTEAFF. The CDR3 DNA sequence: TGCGCCAGCAGCTTCGTAGTGAACACTGAAGCTTTCTTT.